This entry concerns a single T cell receptor beta chain. Recruited during active infection, patients (from Seattle) were subsequently followed longitudinally. The data were obtained in a study of blood T cell repertoires in COVID-19. From germline, CDR1 is MNHEY and CDR2 SMNVEV (reference sequence). The CDR3 sequence is 16 residues long. With 0 bases removed from V and 3 bases from J, the gap between germline ends came to 9 bases. The method was immunoSEQ multiplex PCR; TCRdb's version includes in-frame clones alone and lacks a portion of them. The data contain 400,000 to 450,000 clones, 85% to 90% of them singletons.

Specimen: peripheral blood. The J gene is TRBJ1-6, the V gene TRBV27; D is perhaps TRBD1 (6 bases). The TCR comes from a man aged 18 to 29 with COVID-19, enrolled during active disease. The CDR3 here is CASSLSRGDYNSPLHF. Here the CDR3 DNA reads TGTGCCAGCAGTTTATCCAGGGGAGACTATAATTCACCCCTCCACTTT.